This T cell receptor (beta chain) was sequenced in a study of cytomegalovirus exposure and HLA in healthy donors. It was with 60 Vbeta and 13 Jbeta primers that the PCR ran. Method: immunoSEQ multiplex PCR; TCRdb's copy keeps in-frame clones and lacks some. This table holds 150,000 to 200,000 clones, 77% found once. Broader study findings: With high specificity and sensitivity, the classifier reportedly diagnosed cytomegalovirus status. Among the CMV-associated chains, three were confirmed in vitro as specific for CMV antigens. Further analysis was carried out later, and it showed several of the most significant clusters appearing linked to common viral pathogens.

This clone was counted ten times or more. The antigen is unknown. The TCR comes from a man younger than 35 in good health and CMV-seronegative. Material: PBMCs.

The CDR3 coding sequence is TGTGCCAGCCGCTCGAGGGATTCTAACACTGAAGCTTTCTTT. Encoded protein: CASRSRDSNTEAFF. The V call is TRBV6-5, the J call TRBJ1-1; D remains ambiguous. CDR3 length: 14 residues. The V and J ends lost 8 bases and 2 bases respectively, with 15 bases between them. Germline V gives CDR1 MNHEY, CDR2 SVGAGI.